This passage covers 28 T cell receptor beta chains from one sample sequenced in a study of CD8+ T cells in alopecia areata. Treatment here: oral pan-JAK inhibitor, 5-10 mg twice daily. It was cDNA, reverse transcribed from extracted RNA, that served as the sequencing template. Sequenced by immunoSEQ multiplex PCR; TCRdb stores in-frame clones only, minus some. The sample lists 180,000 or so clones; around 49% were seen once. The starting material was CD8+ T cells sorted from blood, obtained at week 52, from a patient treated with tofacitinib. These receptors all come from a human donor with alopecia areata.

This clone was recorded a few times. This same CDR3 is encoded by further DNA sequences in the sample. The genes are TRBV27 and TRBJ1-5, with 7 positions matching TRBD1. The V segment lost 2 bases and the J segment 4 bases; nucleotides outside the gene matches: 2. CDR3 length: 14 amino acids. The germline V gene encodes CDR1 MNHEY and CDR2 SMNVEV (reference sequence). CDR3 sequence (DNA): TGTGCCAGCAGTTTAAGGGACAGAAATCAGCCCCAGCATTTT. The encoded protein is CASSLRDRNQPQHF.

The rearrangement links TRBV7-6 to TRBJ2-1; maybe TRBD1 (5 bases). The CDR3 covers 13 residues. V lost 5 bases and J 8 bases, leaving 13 bases between the germline ends. The germline gives CDR1 SGHVS, CDR2 FNYEAQ. CDR3 in DNA: TGTGCCAGCAGCCTCAGGGTCGGATATGAGCAGTTCTTC. Its protein product is CASSLRVGYEQFF. The whole variable domain, filled in from reference TRBV7-6 and TRBJ2-1, reads GAGVSQSPRYKVTKRGQDVALRCDPISGHVSLYWYRQALGQGPEFLTYFNYEAQQDKSGLPNDRFSAERPEGSISTLTIQRTEQRDSAMYRCASSLRVGYEQFFGPGTRLTVL.

A few counts support this clone. This sequence joins TRBV27 and TRBJ2-2, with D unresolved. Trimming pared 5 bases from V and 5 bases from J, leaving 6 bases between. The CDR3 length is 12 residues. CDR1 MNHEY and CDR2 SMNVEV come from the germline V gene (reference sequence). The CDR3 nucleotides read TGTGCCAGCAGTATGATTACCGGGGAGCTGTTTTTT. It encodes CASSMITGELFF.

This sequence joins TRBV5-1 and TRBJ2-5, with 12 bases lining up with TRBD1. From germline, CDR1 is SGHRS and CDR2 YFSETQ. The CDR3 totals 16 residues. The trim removed 0 bases at V and 1 base at J, leaving 1 base unmatched. CDR3 region: CASSLGDRGLQETQYF. As DNA, the CDR3 is TGCGCCAGCAGCTTGGGGGACAGGGGGCTCCAAGAGACCCAGTACTTC.

This chain joins TRBV15 and TRBJ1-5; 8 bases fit TRBD1. Germline V gives CDR1 LNHNV, CDR2 YYDKDF (reference sequence). This CDR3 comprises 14 residues. V shed 6 bases and J 5 bases; nucleotides not matched to a gene: 6. The DNA of the CDR3 is TGTGCCACCAGTCTGGACAGGGTTCATCAGCCCCAGCATTTT. Protein product: CATSLDRVHQPQHF.

CDR3 sequence (DNA): TGTGCCAGCAGTTTTGGCAGAGGTCAGCCCCAGCATTTT. Its protein product is CASSFGRGQPQHF. The rearrangement links TRBV27 to TRBJ1-5; D is uncertain. CDR3 length: 13 residues. Germline V lookup: CDR1 MNHEY, CDR2 SMNVEV (reference sequence). The V end lost 3 bases, the J end lost 6 bases, and 9 bases lay between the germline ends.

The J gene is TRBJ1-1, the V gene TRBV5-1; maybe TRBD1 (6 bases). Deletions cut 0 bases from V and 1 base from J, with 7 bases between. The CDR3 length is 14 residues. Looked up from germline, CDR1 is SGHRS and CDR2 is YFSETQ. The CDR3 bases are TGCGCCAGCAGCTTGGTGACAGGGAACACTGAAGCTTTCTTT. Translation: CASSLVTGNTEAFF.

The rearrangement joins TRBV2 to TRBJ1-6; possibly TRBD1 for D (6 bases). Germline V gives CDR1 SNHLY, CDR2 FYNNEI. The length of the CDR3 is 15 residues. V gave up 6 bases and J gave up 6 bases, with 15 bases separating them. DNA of the CDR3: TGTGCCAGCAGCGAACAGGGTTGGGGTAATTCACCCCTCCACTTT. It is translated as CASSEQGWGNSPLHF.

This clone was seen a few times. The chain employs TRBV7-9 and TRBJ1-5; no clear D gene. Germline values: CDR1 SEHNR, CDR2 FQNEAQ (reference sequence). The V and J ends lost 1 base and 0 bases respectively, with 10 bases between them. The CDR3 runs to 16 residues. The CDR3 bases are TGTGCCAGCAGCTTAGGTGGGGAGTATAGCAATCAGCCCCAGCATTTT. Amino acid sequence: CASSLGGEYSNQPQHF.

The J gene is TRBJ2-3, the V gene TRBV5-4, with D perhaps assigned TRBD1 or TRBD2 (5 bases each). V was clipped by 0 bases and J by 1 base, with 21 bases between them. From germline, CDR1 is SGHNT and CDR2 YYREEE (reference sequence). CDR3 length: 19 residues. The CDR3 loop reads CASSLAELARDRRTDTQYF. DNA for the CDR3: TGTGCCAGCAGCTTGGCCGAACTCGCCCGGGACCGCCGCACAGATACGCAGTATTTT. The entire variable domain, with the rest obtained from reference TRBV5-4 and TRBJ2-3, is as follows: ETGVTQSPTHLIKTRGQQVTLRCSSQSGHNTVSWYQQALGQGPQFIFQYYREEENGRGNFPPRFSGLQFPNYSSELNVNALELDDSALYLCASSLAELARDRRTDTQYFGPGTRLTVL.

The CDR3 sequence is CASSSGTGTATNEKLFF. In nucleotides, the CDR3 is TGTGCCAGCAGTTCCGGGACAGGGACTGCAACTAATGAAAAACTGTTTTTT. This chain uses TRBV7-9 with TRBJ1-4; 9 positions match TRBD1. This CDR3 is built from 17 residues. The V segment lost 6 bases and the J segment 0 bases; nucleotides outside the gene matches: 8. The germline V gene encodes CDR1 SEHNR and CDR2 FQNEAQ (reference sequence). Together with reference TRBV7-9 and TRBJ1-4, the CDR3 gives the full variable domain: DTGVSQNPRHKITKRGQNVTFRCDPISEHNRLYWYRQTLGQGPEFLTYFQNEAQLEKSRLLSDRFSAERPKGSFSTLEIQRTEQGDSAMYLCASSSGTGTATNEKLFFGSGTQLSVL.

V is TRBV23-1 and J is TRBJ2-2; 10 nucleotides line up with TRBD1. TRBV23-1 is an ORF, with its function uncertain. The trim removed 0 bases at V and 2 bases at J, leaving 9 bases unmatched. CDR3 length: 19 residues. The CDR3: CASSQSVVWDRGNTGELFF. Here the CDR3 DNA reads TGCGCCAGCAGTCAATCGGTCGTCTGGGACAGGGGAAACACCGGGGAGCTGTTTTTT.

CDR3 region: CASMTGTENTGELFF. DNA of the CDR3: TGCGCCAGCATGACCGGAACAGAGAACACCGGGGAGCTGTTTTTT. The chain employs TRBV10-2 and TRBJ2-2; D is undetermined. Trimming pared 7 bases from V and 1 base from J, leaving 13 bases between. Germline loops: CDR1 WSHSY, CDR2 SAAADI. This CDR3 has 15 residues.

This clone was counted at least ten times. The chain recombines TRBV7-3 with TRBJ1-1; D is unresolved. In germline, CDR1 is SGHTA, CDR2 FQGTGA. This CDR3 has 13 residues. With 1 base removed from V and 6 bases from J, the gap between germline ends came to 9 bases. In DNA form, the CDR3 reads TGTGCCAGCAGCTTAAACCACGCTTCTGAAGCTTTCTTT. Amino acids: CASSLNHASEAFF.

As concerns this clone: A far more abundant clone sits one base away, making this likely a read error. This sample includes further DNA sequences coding for the same CDR3. The CDR3 loop reads CASSHQGGGYGYTF. The CDR3 DNA sequence: TGTGCCAGCAGCCACCAAGGCGGGGGCTATGGCTACACCTTC. The chain couples TRBV7-9 to TRBJ1-2; D is possibly TRBD1 (5 bases). The CDR3 length is 14 residues. CDR1 is SEHNR and CDR2 is FQNEAQ in the germline V gene (reference sequence). V was pared by 5 bases and J by 4 bases, with 14 bases between.

This chain uses TRBV27 with TRBJ2-7, with D possibly matching TRBD2 (6 bases). The CDR3 has 14 residues. The ends were cut back, 2 bases at V and 2 bases at J, with 10 bases in the middle. Germline-derived CDR1 and CDR2 are MNHEY and SMNVEV (reference sequence). CDR3 protein: CASSLGGTTYEQYF. The CDR3 DNA reads as TGTGCCAGCAGTTTAGGGGGGACCACCTACGAGCAGTACTTC.

The chain combines TRBV5-1 with TRBJ1-5; no reliable D call. The V gene lost 1 base and the J gene lost 4 bases, with 6 bases spanning the gap. Looked up from germline, CDR1 is SGHRS and CDR2 is YFSETQ. The CDR3 length is 13 residues. CDR3 nucleotide sequence: TGCGCCAGCAGCTTGAGCGGTAATCAGCCCCAGCATTTT. It specifies CASSLSGNQPQHF.

The chain couples TRBV15 to TRBJ2-5; D is unresolved. Germline V gene lookup returns CDR1 LNHNV and CDR2 YYDKDF (reference sequence). Trimming took 9 bases from V and 0 from J, leaving 11 bases between them. CDR3 length: 13 amino acids. The CDR3 DNA reads TGTGCCACGGCCCCAGGACACCAAGAGACCCAGTACTTC. This encodes CATAPGHQETQYF.

The rearrangement uses TRBV4-1 and TRBJ2-1, with D perhaps matching TRBD2 (6 bases). This CDR3 is 18 amino acids long. CDR1 MGHRA and CDR2 YSYEKL come from the germline V gene. The germline V and J ends were trimmed by 1 base and 4 bases, with 20 bases remaining between them. CDR3 region: CASSQAPEDYRLYNEQFF. CDR3 DNA sequence: TGCGCCAGCAGCCAAGCCCCGGAGGACTATCGCCTATACAATGAGCAGTTCTTC.

V is TRBV27 and J is TRBJ2-7; 8 bases line up with TRBD2. The CDR3 is 14 residues long. CDR1 is MNHEY, CDR2 SMNVEV, per germline (reference sequence). Trimming cost V 9 bases and J 5 bases; bases outside gene matches: 12. The CDR3 protein is CASARGGGFDEQYF. As DNA, the CDR3 is TGTGCCAGTGCCCGGGGGGGCGGATTCGACGAGCAGTACTTC.

This clone was found once. The rearrangement joins TRBV6-5 to TRBJ1-2; D ambiguous. V lost 0 bases, J lost 4 bases, and 15 bases lay in between. The CDR3 contains 16 residues. Looked up from germline, CDR1 is MNHEY and CDR2 is SVGAGI. The CDR3 region has the DNA TGTGCCAGCAGTTACTCGATAGGTGGGCCAGCCTATGGCTACACCTTC. Its translation: CASSYSIGGPAYGYTF.

The chain links TRBV7-9 to TRBJ2-7, with 9 bases identical to TRBD1. This CDR3 contains 14 residues. Germline CDR1 and CDR2: SEHNR and FQNEAQ (reference sequence). Trimming took 5 bases from V and 7 from J; bases not matched to a gene: 9. Here the CDR3 reads CASSPGQGTGEQYF. CDR3 nucleotide sequence: TGTGCCAGCAGCCCGGGACAGGGAACGGGAGAGCAGTACTTC.

The V call is TRBV18, the J call TRBJ2-7; TRBD2 is a possible D gene (6 bases). This CDR3 has 15 amino acids. Germline V gene data show CDR1 as KGHSH and CDR2 as LQKENI. Trimming took off 6 bases at V and 2 bases at J, with 17 bases between the two ends. The CDR3 region has the DNA TGTGCCAGCTCCCCGTCCGCGGGGTCAACCTACGAGCAGTACTTC. Its protein is CASSPSAGSTYEQYF.

This clone has at least ten counts. Other DNA variants within this sample encode the same CDR3. The chain couples TRBV29-1 to TRBJ2-3; D not resolved. V shed 3 bases and J shed 2 bases, with 0 bases lying between them. The CDR3 extends over 10 amino acids. Germline-derived CDR1 and CDR2 are SQVTM and ANQGSEA. The CDR3 region is CSVDTDTQYF. The CDR3 DNA reads as TGCAGCGTTGACACAGATACGCAGTATTTT.

V usage is TRBV29-1 and J usage is TRBJ1-2; a weak D match, TRBD1 (6 bases). Germline-derived CDR1 and CDR2 are SQVTM and ANQGSEA. CDR3 length equals 12 residues. This CDR3 reads CRIHEGEGGYTF. The CDR3 DNA sequence: TGCAGGATTCACGAGGGGGAGGGCGGCTACACCTTC.

This clone was detected only a few times. V gene TRBV2 combines with J gene TRBJ2-7, with a possible D match to TRBD1 (6 bases). Trimming shortened V by 1 base and J by 2 bases, and 12 bases separated the two germline ends. Per germline, CDR1 SNHLY and CDR2 FYNNEI. CDR3 size: 15 residues. Here the CDR3 DNA reads TGTGCCAGCAGTGAAGGCCGGACAGAGACCTACGAGCAGTACTTC. This sequence encodes CASSEGRTETYEQYF.

The V gene is TRBV13, the J gene TRBJ2-3; tentatively, D is TRBD2 (6 bases). The CDR3 totals 11 residues. Per germline, CDR1 PRHDT and CDR2 FYEKMQ (reference sequence). With 7 bases removed from V and 5 bases from J, the gap between germline ends came to 7 bases. The DNA of the CDR3 is TGTGCCAGCACGGAGGGAGATACGCAGTATTTT. This translates into CASTEGDTQYF.

The chain couples TRBV29-1 to TRBJ2-2; D gene unclear. CDR1 and CDR2 from the germline V gene are SQVTM and ANQGSEA. V was trimmed by 7 bases and J by 1 base, leaving 10 bases between them. This CDR3 contains 13 residues. In DNA form, the CDR3 reads TGCAGCGCGGAATTGGGGAACACCGGGGAGCTGTTTTTT. Translating gives CSAELGNTGELFF.